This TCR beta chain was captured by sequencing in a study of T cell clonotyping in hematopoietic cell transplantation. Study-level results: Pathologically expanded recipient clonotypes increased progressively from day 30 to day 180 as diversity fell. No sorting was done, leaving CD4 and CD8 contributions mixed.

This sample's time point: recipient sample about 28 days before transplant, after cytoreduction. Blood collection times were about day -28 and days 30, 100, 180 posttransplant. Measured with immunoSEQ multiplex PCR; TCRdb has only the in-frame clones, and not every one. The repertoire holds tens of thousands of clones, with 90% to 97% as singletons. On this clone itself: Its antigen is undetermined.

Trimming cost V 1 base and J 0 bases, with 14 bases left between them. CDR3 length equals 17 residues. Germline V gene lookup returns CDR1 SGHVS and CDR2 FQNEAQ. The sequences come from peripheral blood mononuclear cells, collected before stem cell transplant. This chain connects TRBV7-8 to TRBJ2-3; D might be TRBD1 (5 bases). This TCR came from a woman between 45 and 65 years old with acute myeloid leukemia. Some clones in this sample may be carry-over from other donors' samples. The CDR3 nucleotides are TGTGCCAGCAGCTTAGGGGGTGGGGCTACAAGCACAGATACGCAGTATTTT. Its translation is CASSLGGGATSTDTQYF.